The TCR beta chain under discussion was sequenced for a study of metastatic and nonmetastatic thyroid tumors. The overall study: Across peripheral blood and tumor or nodule tissue samples taken from malignant and benign thyroid patients, the repertoires were compared with one another. Points from the study as a whole: Reports indicated that malignant thyroid tumors showed significantly higher TCR beta diversity than benign nodules did, in blood and tumor.

TCRdb re-called the PCR reads via MiXCR. Of approximately 21,000 clones in the sample, 20% were seen once. This clone was found a few times. Its antigen is as yet unknown. No patient had received any treatment before thyroid surgery. The CDR3 loop spans 13 amino acids. Per the germline V gene, CDR1 is MNHNS and CDR2 is SASEGT. V lost 5 bases and J lost 4; bases outside the gene matches: 0. Specimen: blood. This TCR came from a female donor with papillary thyroid cancer or a benign thyroid nodule (not recorded which). Some clones in this sample may be carry-over from other donors' samples. The rearrangement joins TRBV6-1 to TRBJ2-2; 8 bases match TRBD2. The DNA for the CDR3 is TGTGCCAGCAGTAGCGGGAGCACCGGGGAGCTGTTTTTT. Its translation: CASSSGSTGELFF.